Listed below are T cell receptor beta chains from one sample, sequenced in a study of blood T cell repertoires in COVID-19. Generated by immunoSEQ multiplex PCR, the TCRdb table keeps only in-frame clones and is missing some. The sample has about 140,000 clones; under 90% are singletons. Specimen: peripheral blood. These receptors were collected from a human donor in a cohort sampled during active COVID-19. The conserved cysteine and the conserved F or W are not part of the CDR3 here.

v_call: TRBV29-1; j_call: TRBJ2-1; cdr3_aa: SVEGLAGALQEQF
v_call: TRBV7-2; j_call: TRBJ2-1; cdr3_aa: ASSLKQYPSNEQF
v_call: TRBV19; j_call: TRBJ2-7; cdr3_aa: ASSDRTGASYEQY
v_call: TRBV9; j_call: TRBJ1-5; cdr3_aa: ASSATGQGKGPQH
v_call: TRBV5-4; j_call: TRBJ1-1; cdr3_aa: ASSSRRTDDSEAF
v_call: TRBV10-2; j_call: TRBJ2-7; cdr3_aa: ASSSGTSGNYEQY
v_call: TRBV7-3; j_call: TRBJ2-7; cdr3_aa: ASSLTTGGEQY
v_call: TRBV2; j_call: TRBJ2-1; cdr3_aa: ASSETRTGNEQF
v_call: TRBV15; j_call: TRBJ2-2; cdr3_aa: ATSRWTISGELF
v_call: TRBV5-6; j_call: TRBJ2-3; cdr3_aa: ASSLGLAGGPLPDTQY
v_call: TRBV9; j_call: TRBJ2-6; cdr3_aa: ASSVFGSGANVLT
v_call: TRBV4-3; j_call: TRBJ2-5; cdr3_aa: ASSQYRGFRETQY
v_call: TRBV24-1; j_call: TRBJ2-2; cdr3_aa: ATSDFGTGNTGELF
v_call: TRBV29-1; j_call: TRBJ1-2; cdr3_aa: SVRRDRPFYGYT
v_call: TRBV28; j_call: TRBJ2-2; cdr3_aa: AGSLNTGELF
v_call: TRBV7-7; j_call: TRBJ2-3; cdr3_aa: ASSLGGAGDTQY
v_call: TRBV4-2; j_call: TRBJ2-3; cdr3_aa: ASSRWGGSTDTQY
v_call: TRBV7-8; j_call: TRBJ1-3; cdr3_aa: ASTDVPISGRHSGNTIY
v_call: TRBV28; j_call: TRBJ2-1; cdr3_aa: ASSFVLGGTHNEQF
v_call: TRBV18; j_call: TRBJ2-7; cdr3_aa: ASSPPTSGEQY
v_call: TRBV11-3; j_call: TRBJ2-1; cdr3_aa: ASSPTPTSYEQF
v_call: TRBV20-1; j_call: TRBJ1-5; cdr3_aa: SASGGTGDLHQPQH
v_call: TRBV11-2; j_call: TRBJ2-7; cdr3_aa: ASSPYYEQY
v_call: TRBV5-1; j_call: TRBJ2-7; cdr3_aa: ASSSNGLAGEHEQY
v_call: TRBV7-9; j_call: TRBJ1-1; cdr3_aa: ASSFSAGLERTEAF
v_call: TRBV7-9; j_call: TRBJ2-5; cdr3_aa: ASSARLAGEETQY
v_call: TRBV3-1/TRBV3-2; j_call: TRBJ2-7; cdr3_aa: ASSHQGRPGYEQY
v_call: TRBV6-5; j_call: TRBJ2-7; cdr3_aa: ASSRSGTIYEQY
v_call: TRBV7-2; j_call: TRBJ2-5; cdr3_aa: ASSTLRGAGVPYPQY
v_call: TRBV12-3/TRBV12-4; j_call: TRBJ1-2; cdr3_aa: ASSFSRGYGYT
v_call: TRBV19; j_call: TRBJ2-7; cdr3_aa: ASSITGAREQY
v_call: TRBV21-1; j_call: TRBJ1-5; cdr3_aa: ASSKVRQGQGALGNQPQH
v_call: TRBV12-3/TRBV12-4; j_call: TRBJ2-5; cdr3_aa: ASTTGTFPPQY
v_call: TRBV7-3; j_call: TRBJ2-1; cdr3_aa: ASSLTRSSYNEQF
v_call: TRBV9; j_call: TRBJ2-7; cdr3_aa: ASSPRDRGVYEQY
v_call: TRBV21-1; j_call: TRBJ2-3; cdr3_aa: ASRPGTSGRVDTQY
v_call: TRBV29-1; j_call: TRBJ2-7; cdr3_aa: SVEDRKGGSYEQY
v_call: TRBV7-6; j_call: TRBJ2-5; cdr3_aa: ASSRSSGRWETQY
v_call: TRBV19; j_call: TRBJ2-6; cdr3_aa: ASSHGTGRVGANVLT
v_call: TRBV7-2; j_call: TRBJ2-7; cdr3_aa: ASSLVLAGYEQY
v_call: TRBV7-9; j_call: TRBJ2-7; cdr3_aa: ASSSTGQGAEQY
v_call: TRBV7-3; j_call: TRBJ2-3; cdr3_aa: ASSTGLAGGWDTQY
v_call: TRBV28; j_call: TRBJ1-6; cdr3_aa: ASSLPQQGSSYNSPLH
v_call: TRBV28; j_call: TRBJ1-6; cdr3_aa: ASKTFSYNSPLH
v_call: TRBV5-1; j_call: TRBJ2-5; cdr3_aa: ASSLWLAVQETQY
v_call: TRBV5-1; j_call: TRBJ2-3; cdr3_aa: ASSLELAGADTQY
v_call: TRBV5-6; j_call: TRBJ2-5; cdr3_aa: ASSLRGQAETQY
v_call: TRBV11-2; j_call: TRBJ2-7; cdr3_aa: ASRLGTASGEQY
v_call: TRBV6-2/TRBV6-3; j_call: TRBJ1-5; cdr3_aa: ASSYLRGENQPQH
v_call: TRBV4-2; j_call: TRBJ2-7; cdr3_aa: ASSQDVGGPGLAGGFSYEQY
v_call: TRBV5-4; j_call: TRBJ2-7; cdr3_aa: ASSPGQGLREQY
v_call: TRBV28; j_call: TRBJ1-5; cdr3_aa: ASSLMGQGTRLYSNQPQH
v_call: TRBV9; j_call: TRBJ1-2; cdr3_aa: ASSVRGTGGDYGYT
v_call: TRBV28; j_call: TRBJ2-1; cdr3_aa: ASTTPAGGRYNEQF
v_call: TRBV13; j_call: TRBJ2-7; cdr3_aa: ASSYTSGPY
v_call: TRBV27; j_call: TRBJ2-7; cdr3_aa: ASRSGVGRQISYEQY
v_call: TRBV28; j_call: TRBJ2-7; cdr3_aa: ASSLGLLGSYEQY
v_call: TRBV6-5; j_call: TRBJ1-2; cdr3_aa: ASSYRTAWGYT
v_call: TRBV15; j_call: TRBJ2-4; cdr3_aa: ATTSGSAAKNIQY